Listed below are T cell receptor beta chains from one sample, sequenced in a study of T cell repertoires in ileal Crohn's disease. Produced via immunoSEQ multiplex PCR; TCRdb's table is partial and in-frame only. The sample consists of 2,400 or so clones, around three quarters of them appearing once. The sample was ileal tissue. These receptors all come from an adult with Crohn's disease. CDR3s include the opening cysteine and the closing phenylalanine or tryptophan. D genes are given only for firm matches. Size values are once, few and many counts, or a class for expanded clones, and some rows have none.

j_call clone_size d_call v_call cdr3_nt cdr3_aa
TRBJ2-3 NA TRBD2 TRBV6-4 TGTGCCAGCAGTGCTAGCGGGGGGGTAGATACGCAGTATTTT CASSASGGVDTQYF
TRBJ2-1 NA TRBD2 TRBV10-3 TGTGCCATCACAGCGGGAAGCGGCGATGAGCAGTTCTTC CAITAGSGDEQFF
TRBJ2-3 NA TRBD2 TRBV14 TGTGCCAGCAGCCCGGGACTAGCGGGGGGAGGCACAGATACGCAGTATTTT CASSPGLAGGGTDTQYF
TRBJ1-5 NA NA TRBV9 TGTGCCAGCAGCAGGGAGCAAGCTCAGCCCCAGCATTTT CASSREQAQPQHF
TRBJ2-3 once TRBD2 TRBV13 TGTGCCAGCAGCACTAGCGGGAGGGCCAGCACAGATACGCAGTATTTT CASSTSGRASTDTQYF
TRBJ1-5 NA NA TRBV2 TGTGCCAGCAGGATTGGGGGGACTAACAATCAGCCCCAGCATTTT CASRIGGTNNQPQHF
TRBJ2-7 NA NA TRBV18 TGTGCCAGCTCACCGGTGGCGGAGGAGGACGAGCAGTACTTC CASSPVAEEDEQYF
TRBJ2-1 NA TRBD2 TRBV6-5 TGTGCCAGCAGGTTAGCGGGGCCCTCCTACAATGAGCAGTTCTTC CASRLAGPSYNEQFF
TRBJ1-2 NA NA TRBV14 TGTGCCAGCAGCGCCACAGGGTATGGCTACACCTTC CASSATGYGYTF
TRBJ2-5 NA NA TRBV4-3 TGCGCCAGCAGCCAAGTCGGGGAAGGGACACACAGAGCGACCCAGTACTTC CASSQVGEGTHRATQYF
TRBJ2-2 NA TRBD2 TRBV9 TGTGCCAGCAGCGTAGGGGGAGGGACGAACACCGGGGAGCTGTTTTTT CASSVGGGTNTGELFF
TRBJ1-6 NA TRBD1 TRBV7-3 TGTGCCAGCAGGTCACAGGGGTCGGCACCCCTCCACTTT CASRSQGSAPLHF
TRBJ1-5 NA TRBD1 TRBV19 TGTGCCACCAACAGGGGGATAGTCAGCAATCAGCCCCAGCATTTT CATNRGIVSNQPQHF
TRBJ2-5 NA NA TRBV2 TGTGCCAGCACAGGGGAAGCGGAGACCCAGTACTTC CASTGEAETQYF
TRBJ1-6 NA TRBD1 TRBV14 TGTGCCAGCAGCCAAGGGACAGGGGGCCATTCACCCCTCCACTTT CASSQGTGGHSPLHF
TRBJ2-2 NA TRBD2 TRBV19 TGTGCCAGTAGTTGGGTAGCGGGAGGGACCGGGGAGCTGTTTTTT CASSWVAGGTGELFF
TRBJ2-3 NA NA TRBV12-5 TGTGCTAGTGGTTTGGTACTAGGCGGGGGCGTTTGGGATACGCAGTATTTT CASGLVLGGGVWDTQYF
TRBJ1-2 NA TRBD1 TRBV7-6 TGTGCCAGCAGCTTACACCAAACCTCCGGGACAGGCCTCTATGGCTACACCTTC CASSLHQTSGTGLYGYTF
TRBJ1-4 NA TRBD1 TRBV7-2 TGTGCCAGCAGCCCGACAGGGGGGGGTGAAAAACTGTTTTTT CASSPTGGGEKLFF
TRBJ1-2 NA NA TRBV14 TGTGCCAGCAGCCAATTCTCCACGGACTTCTATGGCTACACCTTC CASSQFSTDFYGYTF
TRBJ1-2 NA NA TRBV19 TGTGCCAGTAGTATTAACCCGCCTACAGGGCGATTCGACTATGGCTACACCTTC CASSINPPTGRFDYGYTF
TRBJ2-5 NA NA TRBV5-6 TGTGCCAGCAGCTTGCGAGAGACCCAGTACTTC CASSLRETQYF
TRBJ1-2 NA TRBD1 TRBV11-3 TGTGCCAGCAGCCCGACAGGGGAAAACTATGGCTACACCTTC CASSPTGENYGYTF
TRBJ1-2 NA NA TRBV9 TGTGCCAGCAGCCCCCAGTCCGACTTATCCTATGGCTACACCTTC CASSPQSDLSYGYTF
TRBJ1-5 NA TRBD1 TRBV7-2 TGTGCCAGCGGGGAGACAGGGGGTATTAGCAATCAGCCCCAGCATTTT CASGETGGISNQPQHF
TRBJ2-1 NA NA TRBV7-2 TGTGCCAGCAGCTTGACGGGTCGGGGTTCATACAATGAGCAGTTCTTC CASSLTGRGSYNEQFF
TRBJ1-5 NA NA TRBV28 TGTGCCAGCACTTACTCTCAGGGAAGCAATCAGCCCCAGCATTTT CASTYSQGSNQPQHF
TRBJ1-2 NA TRBD1 TRBV6-1 TGTGCCAGCAATGCGGGACAGGGGGGGTATGGCTACACCTTC CASNAGQGGYGYTF
TRBJ2-1 NA TRBD2 TRBV7-7 TGTGCTAGCAGCCCCGGGGTCGCGGGAGGGCAGTTCTTC CASSPGVAGGQFF